This TCR beta chain was identified during a study of cytomegalovirus exposure and HLA in healthy donors. To note about this clone: Antigen: not known.

V dropped 8 bases and J dropped 5; count of bases not matched to a gene: 3. The CDR3 has 12 residues. The germline gives CDR1 MGHRA, CDR2 YSYEKL. Generated by immunoSEQ multiplex PCR, the TCRdb table keeps only in-frame clones and is missing some. Of under 95,000 clones in the sample, roughly 95% were seen once. These donors were members of the roughly 120-subject validation cohort, a group separate from the roughly 670-subject first cohort. Study-wide results and limits: Whilst most TCR sequences proved rare, a subset of public TCRs occurred across many donors.

The rearrangement joins TRBV4-1 to TRBJ1-5, with 7 bases fitting TRBD1. Sequencing input: PBMCs. The source is a woman aged 18 to 35 in good health and CMV-seropositive. The CDR3 loop reads CASGQVDQPQHF. Written as DNA, the CDR3 is TGCGCCAGCGGACAGGTTGATCAGCCCCAGCATTTT.